These T cell receptor beta chains were read from a single sample in a study of blood T cells in healthy people across ages. TCRdb reanalysed the 5' RACE reads using MiXCR and keeps one entry per CDR3 protein. The data contain some 710,000 distinct CDR3 sequences, approximately 22% of them singletons. The sample comprised blood. Receptor source: a man aged 70-80 years in good health. CDR3s include the opening cysteine and the closing phenylalanine or tryptophan. D genes are given only for firm matches. Some rows have no size entry. The others give once, few or many, or a class for an expanded clone.

>few|TRBV28|TRBD1|TRBJ1-2
CASSTLQGVPNYGYTF
TGTGCCAGCAGTACACTACAGGGGGTCCCTAACTATGGCTACACCTTC
>NA|TRBV11-2|TRBD1|TRBJ2-3
CATIQTGTKYF
TGTGCCACAATTCAGACAGGGACAAAGTATTTT
>NA|TRBV6-6|TRBD1|TRBJ1-5
CASSYSGQGGWGQPQHF
TGTGCCAGCAGTTACTCAGGGCAAGGGGGCTGGGGTCAGCCCCAGCATTTT
>NA|TRBV29-1|NA|TRBJ2-1
CSVDFLGKWYF
TGCAGCGTTGATTTTCTTGGGAAGTGGTACTTC
>few|TRBV12-3/TRBV12-4|NA|TRBJ2-5
CASSRAHFVETQYF
TGTGCCAGCAGTCGGGCTCACTTCGTAGAGACCCAGTACTTC
>few|TRBV10-3|TRBD2|TRBJ2-3
CAISSSGTSGVDTQYF
TGTGCCATCAGCTCGTCCGGGACTAGCGGGGTGGATACGCAGTATTTT
>few|TRBV7-2|TRBD2|TRBJ2-3
CASRRGLARRTDTQYF
TGTGCCAGCAGACGCGGACTAGCGAGACGCACAGATACGCAGTATTTT
>NA|TRBV7-2|TRBD2|TRBJ2-5
CASSTGTSGIQETQYF
TGTGCCAGCAGTACCGGGACTAGCGGTATACAAGAGACCCAGTACTTC
>NA|TRBV12-3/TRBV12-4|NA|TRBJ2-5
CASSLVGKETQYF
TGTGCCAGCAGTTTGGTGGGAAAAGAGACCCAGTACTTC
>few|TRBV12-3/TRBV12-4|NA|TRBJ1-4
CASSRDRLGLFF
TGTGCCAGCAGCCGCGACAGGTTGGGACTGTTTTTT
>NA|TRBV19|NA|TRBJ2-1
CASSPGARNGEQFF
TGTGCCAGTAGTCCGGGCGCCAGAAACGGTGAGCAGTTCTTC
>NA|TRBV7-2|NA|TRBJ2-6
CASSYTSGANVLTF
TGTGCCAGCAGCTACACCTCTGGGGCCAACGTCCTGACTTTC
>few|TRBV20-1|NA|TRBJ2-2
CSAGGALNTGELFF
TGCAGTGCTGGCGGGGCCTTAAACACCGGGGAGCTGTTTTTT
>many|TRBV5-5|TRBD1|TRBJ1-1
CASIPTRGSSNTEAFF
TGTGCCAGCATTCCAACCAGGGGGTCCTCAAACACTGAAGCTTTCTTT
>NA|TRBV5-1|NA|TRBJ2-7
CASSLEGSNRYEQCF
TGCGCCAGCAGCTTGGAGGGTAGCAACAGGTACGAGCAGTGCTTC
>NA|TRBV12-3/TRBV12-4|NA|TRBJ2-5
CASSVLEETQYF
TGTGCCAGCAGTGTTTTGGAAGAGACCCAGTACTTC
>few|TRBV6-5|NA|TRBJ2-6
CASERVAGANVLTF
TGTGCCAGCGAGAGGGTGGCGGGGGCCAACGTCCTGACTTTC
>few|TRBV19|NA|TRBJ2-6
CASSRPFSGANVLTF
TGTGCCAGTAGTAGGCCCTTTTCTGGGGCCAACGTCCTGACTTTC
>NA|TRBV24-1|TRBD2|TRBJ2-5
CATSTSGGETQYF
TGTGCCACCAGCACTAGCGGCGGAGAGACCCAGTACTTC
>NA|TRBV2|TRBD1|TRBJ1-1
CASSENGQGNTEAFF
TGTGCCAGCAGTGAAAACGGACAGGGAAACACTGAAGCTTTCTTT
>NA|TRBV27|NA|TRBJ2-3
CASSPRLGGSDTQYF
TGTGCCAGCAGTCCCCGCTTGGGGGGCTCAGATACGCAGTATTTT
>NA|TRBV3-1|NA|TRBJ2-3
CASSQDFVSTDTQYF
TGTGCCAGCAGCCAAGATTTCGTGAGCACAGATACGCAGTATTTT
>NA|TRBV19|NA|TRBJ1-3
CASSTQPVPGNTIYF
TGTGCCAGTAGTACCCAACCAGTACCTGGAAACACCATATATTTT
>many|TRBV20-1|TRBD2|TRBJ2-7
CSARALLAGVEQYF
TGCAGTGCTAGAGCGTTACTAGCGGGGGTCGAGCAGTACTTC
>NA|TRBV11-1|TRBD1|TRBJ2-3
CASSKEGTGATDTQYF
TGTGCCAGCAGCAAAGAAGGGACAGGGGCCACAGATACGCAGTATTTT
>NA|TRBV20-1|TRBD1|TRBJ1-3
CSATTGSGNTIYF
TGCAGTGCTACGACAGGGTCTGGAAACACCATATATTTT
>NA|TRBV5-1|NA|TRBJ2-6
CASRLGISGANVLTF
TGCGCCAGCAGACTAGGCATCTCTGGGGCCAACGTCCTGACTTTC
>NA|TRBV6-2/TRBV6-3|NA|TRBJ1-5
CASTPVNSNQPQHF
TGTGCCAGCACCCCCGTAAATAGCAATCAGCCCCAGCATTTT
>few|TRBV6-5|NA|TRBJ2-1
CASSYSGSAYNEQFF
TGTGCCAGCAGTTATAGTGGGTCAGCGTACAATGAGCAGTTCTTC
>NA|TRBV2|NA|TRBJ1-4
CASSDISEKLFF
TGTGCCAGCAGTGATATTAGCGAAAAACTGTTTTTT
>NA|TRBV6-2/TRBV6-3|NA|TRBJ1-4
CASSYSRGVVLFF
TGTGCCAGCAGTTACTCGAGGGGTGTCGTACTGTTTTTT
>few|TRBV12-3/TRBV12-4|TRBD2|TRBJ2-3
CASSGGGMITDTQYF
TGTGCCTCCTCGGGCGGGGGAATGATCACAGATACGCAGTATTTT
>few|TRBV12-3/TRBV12-4|NA|TRBJ2-4
CASSLDRGVLSF
TGTGCCAGCAGTTTAGATAGAGGAGTCCTGAGCTTC
>once|TRBV10-2|NA|TRBJ1-4
CASNLGTGEKLFF
TGCGCCAGCAACCTTGGGACGGGCGAAAAACTGTTTTTT
>NA|TRBV4-3|NA|TRBJ2-1
CASSRHAEFSYNEQFF
TGCGCCAGCAGCAGACATGCGGAGTTCTCCTACAATGAGCAGTTCTTC
>NA|TRBV20-1|NA|TRBJ2-7
CSASGRAGPDSYEQYF
TGCAGTGCTAGTGGAAGGGCGGGGCCCGACTCCTACGAGCAGTACTTC
>NA|TRBV20-1|TRBD2|TRBJ2-1
CSAREGSGGLLYEQFF
TGCAGTGCTAGAGAAGGTAGCGGGGGCCTTTTGTATGAGCAGTTCTTC
>NA|TRBV6-1|NA|TRBJ2-6
CASILGHLSGANVLTF
TGTGCCAGCATCCTAGGACATCTCTCTGGGGCCAACGTCCTGACTTTC
>few|TRBV2|NA|TRBJ2-5
CASRRGLQETQYF
TGTGCCAGCAGGCGGGGCTTACAAGAGACCCAGTACTTC
>few|TRBV5-1|TRBD1|TRBJ2-2
CASSLDGTEVGELFF
TGCGCCAGCAGCTTGGACGGGACAGAGGTCGGGGAGCTGTTTTTT
>NA|TRBV19|TRBD1|TRBJ1-1
CASSIGGRGRGNTEAFF
TGTGCCAGTAGTATAGGGGGCAGGGGGCGAGGGAACACTGAAGCTTTCTTT
>NA|TRBV7-8|NA|TRBJ2-2
CASSLGLVRELFF
TGTGCCAGCAGCTTAGGCCTTGTAAGGGAGCTGTTTTTT
>NA|TRBV13|NA|TRBJ1-2
CASSQTQAGRGTF
TGTGCCAGCAGCCAAACCCAAGCAGGTCGAGGCACCTTC
>NA|TRBV6-2/TRBV6-3|TRBD2|TRBJ2-3
CASHTSGVSTDTQYF
TGTGCCAGCCATACTAGCGGAGTGAGCACAGATACGCAGTATTTT
>few|TRBV12-3/TRBV12-4|TRBD2|TRBJ2-5
CASRTGLGARTQYF
TGTGCCAGCCGTACGGGACTAGGGGCTAGGACCCAGTACTTC
>NA|TRBV19|TRBD2|TRBJ2-7
CASSIGLADHSYEQYF
TGTGCCAGTAGTATAGGGCTAGCGGACCACTCCTACGAGCAGTACTTC
>NA|TRBV20-1|NA|TRBJ2-2
CSANERVNTGELFF
TGCAGTGCTAATGAGCGCGTTAACACCGGGGAGCTGTTTTTT
>NA|TRBV5-1|NA|TRBJ1-1
CASGSELLNTEAFF
TGCGCCAGCGGCTCTGAGCTCTTGAACACTGAAGCTTTCTTT
>few|TRBV27|NA|TRBJ1-1
CASSQAGEVAEAFF
TGTGCCAGCAGCCAGGCGGGGGAAGTGGCTGAAGCTTTCTTT
>few|TRBV6-2/TRBV6-3|NA|TRBJ2-1
CASSYSTANEQFF
TGTGCCAGCAGTTACTCGACCGCGAATGAGCAGTTCTTC
>NA|TRBV29-1|NA|TRBJ2-1
CSGWRLSYNEQFF
TGCAGCGGATGGAGGCTCTCCTACAATGAGCAGTTCTTC
>NA|TRBV11-2|NA|TRBJ2-1
CASSLADHYEQFF
TGTGCCAGCAGCTTAGCTGATCACTATGAGCAGTTCTTC